This T cell receptor (beta chain) appears in the sequencing data of a study of blood T cell repertoires in COVID-19. The CDR3 totals 15 residues. From germline, CDR1 is SGHAT and CDR2 FQNNGV. The V gene lost 3 bases and the J gene lost 1 base, with 11 bases spanning the gap. Only a few counts were recorded for this clone. Profiling relied on immunoSEQ multiplex PCR, and the TCRdb table lists in-frame clones only, not all of them. Altogether roughly 76,000 clones are present, about 80% being singletons, with the ten largest covering 15% to 18%. Sequenced: peripheral blood. J is TRBJ2-3 and V is TRBV11-2; weak D call: TRBD1 (5 bases). The origin of this receptor is a human donor in a cohort sampled during active COVID-19. The CDR3 DNA sequence: TGTGCCAGCAGCTTTCAGCAAGGGGGCACAGATACGCAGTATTTT. Translated: CASSFQQGGTDTQYF. Full variable domain (remainder filled in from reference TRBV11-2 and TRBJ2-3): EAGVAQSPRYKIIEKRQSVAFWCNPISGHATLYWYQQILGQGPKLLIQFQNNGVVDDSQLPKDRFSAERLKGVDSTLKIQPAKLEDSAVYLCASSFQQGGTDTQYFGPGTRLTVL.